Presented here are 21 T cell receptor beta chains from one specimen sequenced in a study of early T cells in non-severe SARS-CoV-2 infection. One entry per CDR3 protein results from TCRdb running MiXCR on the 5' RACE reads. Of tens of thousands of distinct CDR3 sequences detected, under 9% appear once; the ten largest clones hold around 3.6%. The sample here was whole blood, taken at baseline. The receptors stem from an adult who was a healthcare worker with PCR-confirmed SARS-CoV-2 infection or an uninfected control (not recorded which).

This clonotype was recorded at least ten times. This chain links TRBV5-1 with TRBJ1-2; D gene unclear. Germline V gene data show CDR1 as SGHRS and CDR2 as YFSETQ. V was cut by 2 bases and J by 7 bases, with 9 bases left in between. The CDR3 is 12 residues long. The CDR3 here is CASSLEGRGYTF. Here the CDR3 DNA reads TGCGCCAGCAGCTTAGAAGGACGTGGCTACACCTTC.

This clonotype was counted only a few times. The chain has TRBV5-4 and TRBJ1-6; maybe TRBD1 (6 bases). Germline loops: CDR1 SGHNT, CDR2 YYREEE (reference sequence). The CDR3 runs to 13 residues. Between the trimmed V and J ends, which lost 4 bases and 9 bases, there was a span of 11 bases. CDR3 DNA sequence: TGTGCCAGCAGCCCTGACAGGAGTTCACCCCTCCACTTT. The encoded protein is CASSPDRSSPLHF.

The sample holds a few counts of this clonotype. V usage is TRBV6-4 and J usage is TRBJ2-1; TRBD1 aligns across 12 bases. The CDR3 totals 15 residues. Germline V gene data show CDR1 as MRHNA and CDR2 as SNTAGT. The V gene end was trimmed by 6 bases and the J gene end by 5 bases; junction bases not matched to a gene: 5. The CDR3 bases are TGTGCCAGCAGCAAGGGACAGGGGGCGAACAATGAGCAGTTCTTC. It is translated as CASSKGQGANNEQFF.

Only a few counts were recorded for this clonotype. The V call is TRBV20-1, the J call TRBJ2-2, with 7 positions matching TRBD2. CDR3 length equals 16 residues. V dropped 1 base and J dropped 3; count of bases not matched to a gene: 8. Germline-derived CDR1 and CDR2 are DFQATT and SNEGSKA (reference sequence). The CDR3: CSARGAGREYTGELFF. The CDR3 coding sequence is TGCAGTGCTAGAGGGGCAGGGCGGGAGTACACCGGGGAGCTGTTTTTT.

This chain connects TRBV30 to TRBJ2-7, with D perhaps matching TRBD1 or TRBD2 (5 bases each). The V gene's germline CDR1 is GTSNPN and CDR2 SVGIG (reference sequence). This CDR3 spans 14 amino acids. Trimming took 5 bases from V and 2 from J, leaving 16 bases between them. Written as DNA, the CDR3 is TGTGCCTGGGCGTGGGACCAGCGGCCCTACGAGCAGTACTTC. Its translation: CAWAWDQRPYEQYF.

This clonotype has a count of ten or more. The chain has TRBV12-3 or TRBV12-4 and TRBJ2-1, with TRBD1 matching 8 bases. This CDR3 contains 12 residues. Losses at the gene ends were 5 bases for V and 8 bases for J; bases not matched to a gene: 2. CDR3 sequence: CASSGQGDEQFF. For the CDR3, the DNA is TGTGCCAGCAGTGGACAGGGCGATGAGCAGTTCTTC.

This clonotype was detected many times. The V call is TRBV20-1, the J call TRBJ2-1; unclear D gene. This CDR3 comprises 13 residues. Trimming pared 1 base from V and 4 bases from J, leaving 8 bases between. Germline lookup yields CDR1 DFQATT and CDR2 SNEGSKA (reference sequence). The CDR3 reads CSARGSEYNEQFF. The CDR3 bases are TGCAGTGCTAGAGGATCAGAATACAATGAGCAGTTCTTC.

This clonotype appeared a few times. This chain connects TRBV19 to TRBJ2-2; D possibly corresponds to TRBD1 (5 bases). Germline V gene sequence: CDR1 LNHDA, CDR2 SQIVND (reference sequence). The CDR3 spans 15 residues. Trimming stripped 7 bases from V and 4 bases from J, with 16 bases between. The CDR3 loop is CASTRGYQGTGELFF. The CDR3 coding sequence is TGTGCCAGTACGAGAGGATATCAGGGCACCGGGGAGCTGTTTTTT.

Here the CDR3 reads CASSFLGGYGYTF. The CDR3 DNA reads as TGTGCCAGCAGTTTTCTAGGGGGCTATGGCTACACCTTC. The rearrangement uses TRBV12-3 or TRBV12-4 and TRBJ1-2, with D possibly TRBD1 on 6 matching bases. CDR3 length equals 13 residues. V lost 3 bases, J lost 4 bases, and 9 bases lay in between.

This clonotype occurred a few times. The chain links TRBV20-1 to TRBJ2-7, with unresolved D. V shed 5 bases and J shed 3 bases, with 17 bases lying between them. The CDR3 covers 14 residues. CDR1 and CDR2 (germline): DFQATT, SNEGSKA (reference sequence). The CDR3 bases are TGCAGTGCTGGCAGACAACACCGAAACTACGAGCAGTACTTC. Encoded protein: CSAGRQHRNYEQYF.

This clonotype was counted between two and nine times. The chain combines TRBV19 with TRBJ1-5, with D maybe TRBD1 (5 bases). Per germline, CDR1 LNHDA and CDR2 SQIVND (reference sequence). Trimming shortened V by 4 bases and J by 5 bases, and 15 bases separated the two germline ends. The CDR3 contains 15 residues. Here the CDR3 DNA reads TGTGCCAGTAGTACCTGGACGGGGGGAGATCAGCCCCAGCATTTT. Translated, it gives CASSTWTGGDQPQHF.

This clonotype was found many times. The rearrangement links TRBV12-3 or TRBV12-4 to TRBJ2-7; 7 bases agree with TRBD1. CDR3 length: 15 amino acids. The trim removed 8 bases at V and 3 bases at J, leaving 13 bases unmatched. Here the CDR3 reads CASQQSAAGGYEQYF. DNA of the CDR3: TGTGCCAGCCAACAATCCGCGGCAGGGGGCTACGAGCAGTACTTC.

This clonotype has ten or more counts. This sequence joins TRBV5-4 and TRBJ2-2, with 12 bases lining up with TRBD1. V was pared by 4 bases and J by 1 base, with 2 bases of the junction left unmatched. Germline CDR1 is SGHNT and CDR2 is YYREEE (reference sequence). The CDR3 is made up of 16 amino acids. CDR3 nucleotide sequence: TGTGCCAGCAGCGGGGACAGGGGGCTGAACACCGGGGAGCTGTTTTTT. Translated: CASSGDRGLNTGELFF.

The V and J genes are TRBV20-1 and TRBJ2-5, with D unclear. This CDR3 comprises 15 residues. The V gene lost 4 bases and the J gene lost 5 bases, with 20 bases spanning the gap. Germline CDR1 is DFQATT and CDR2 is SNEGSKA (reference sequence). The CDR3 nucleotides are TGCAGTGCTACTCTTTTAGATTGGTCCGACGAGACCCAGTACTTC. Translation gives CSATLLDWSDETQYF.

Ten or more counts support this clonotype. The chain employs TRBV7-9 and TRBJ2-1; maybe TRBD1 (5 bases). The V end was cut by 5 bases, the J end by 0 bases, with 14 bases between. The germline gives CDR1 SEHNR, CDR2 FQNEAQ (reference sequence). The CDR3 has 16 residues. CDR3 in DNA: TGTGCCAGCAGCCCCGGTAAGGGGCACTCCTACAATGAGCAGTTCTTC. Its protein is CASSPGKGHSYNEQFF.

This clonotype was detected a few times. The V gene is TRBV27, the J gene TRBJ2-1; D possibly corresponds to TRBD2 (5 bases). This CDR3 has 15 amino acids. V lost 5 bases, J lost 4 bases, and 15 bases lay in between. The germline gives CDR1 MNHEY, CDR2 SMNVEV (reference sequence). The CDR3, as DNA: TGTGCCAGCAGTCCGCCCAGGAGCGGTTACAATGAGCAGTTCTTC. Its protein is CASSPPRSGYNEQFF.

This clonotype was counted many times. The gene calls are TRBV19 and TRBJ2-3; D is tentatively TRBD1 or TRBD2 (5 bases each). The V gene's germline CDR1 is LNHDA and CDR2 SQIVND (reference sequence). The CDR3 runs 14 residues. V lost 5 bases and J lost 6, with 15 bases in between. For the CDR3, the DNA is TGTGCCAGTAGTTACCCGGGGCAGGCCGATACGCAGTATTTT. Its protein product is CASSYPGQADTQYF.

This chain connects TRBV7-9 to TRBJ1-1, with D unresolved. Germline V CDR1 and CDR2: SEHNR, FQNEAQ (reference sequence). V was cut by 8 bases and J by 1 base, with 5 bases left in between. The CDR3 is 11 amino acids. This CDR3 is CASGPNTEAFF. The CDR3 coding sequence is TGTGCCAGCGGGCCGAACACTGAAGCTTTCTTT.

This clonotype showed up many times. The chain links TRBV5-4 to TRBJ2-7; D unresolved. The length of the CDR3 is 13 residues. In germline, CDR1 is SGHNT, CDR2 YYREEE (reference sequence). The V and J ends lost 0 bases and 5 bases respectively, with 9 bases between them. In nucleotides, the CDR3 is TGTGCCAGCAGCTTGGATTGGACGAACGAGCAGTACTTC. It specifies CASSLDWTNEQYF.

This clonotype was seen a handful of times. The V gene is TRBV7-2, the J gene TRBJ2-7; 10 nucleotides agree with TRBD1. Germline lookup yields CDR1 SGHTA and CDR2 FQGNSA. J lost 4 bases, V lost 1 base, and 10 bases had no gene match. This CDR3 contains 17 residues. The CDR3 here is CASSLVFSGTGAYEQYF. The CDR3 nucleotides are TGTGCCAGCAGCTTAGTTTTCTCGGGGACAGGGGCTTACGAGCAGTACTTC. The full variable domain, rest sourced from reference TRBV7-2 and TRBJ2-7, is GAGVSQSPSNKVTEKGKDVELRCDPISGHTALYWYRQSLGQGLEFLIYFQGNSAPDKSGLPSDRFSAERTGGSVSTLTIQRTQQEDSAVYLCASSLVFSGTGAYEQYFGPGTRLTVT.

The rearrangement links TRBV11-2 to TRBJ2-7, with TRBD2 matching 7 bases. This CDR3 region has 15 residues. Germline CDR1 SGHAT, CDR2 FQNNGV. The V gene end was trimmed by 4 bases and the J gene end by 2 bases; junction bases not matched to a gene: 8. CDR3 nucleotides: TGTGCCAGCAGCTCCTCTCCGGCGGGAGCCTACGAGCAGTACTTC. It translates to CASSSSPAGAYEQYF.